This TCR beta chain was identified during a study of T cell repertoires in cytomegalovirus infection. TCRdb ran MiXCR on the reads and lists one entry per CDR3 protein. The sample carries some 300,000 distinct CDR3 sequences, roughly a sixth recorded once. The CDR3 runs to 17 residues. Germline CDR1 and CDR2: MNHEY and SVGAGI. Unmatched junction bases numbered 9, after V lost 0 bases and J lost 6 bases. The sequence was obtained from a human donor in good health (CMV status not recorded). Some clones in this sample may be carry-over from other donors' samples. This chain joins TRBV6-5 and TRBJ2-1; 9 positions agree with TRBD1. Source material: PBMCs. The CDR3 nucleotides are TGTGCCAGCAGTTACTCCCCGGGACAGGGAGGGTTCAATGAGCAGTTCTTC. This sequence encodes CASSYSPGQGGFNEQFF.